The T cell receptor beta chain described here comes from a study of T cell responses to AZD1222 COVID-19 vaccine. Study details: Pooling of second doses given at about 4 or about 12 weeks was done. Study-wide points: No day 14 peak samples; only post-peak repertoires were characterized. Increased Spike-specific TCR breadth and depth were observed after two AZD1222 doses.

This table comes from immunoSEQ multiplex PCR, and its TCRdb copy is limited to in-frame clones, with some not included. Counted here are approximately 100,000 clones, 87% occurring once; the ten biggest clones make up 15% to 20%. Note on this clone: Its antigen is as yet unknown.

The CDR3 spans 16 residues. Germline CDR1 and CDR2: LGHDT and YNNKEL (reference sequence). J lost 6 bases, V lost 0 bases, and 5 bases had no gene match. This clonotype originated in an adult in good health. The V gene is TRBV3-1 (or the pseudogene TRBV3-2), the J gene TRBJ1-4, with 9 bases fitting TRBD1. This specimen was peripheral blood, taken on day 0 of AZD1222 vaccination. The CDR3 here is CASSQDSGTGYEKLFF. As DNA, the CDR3 is TGTGCCAGCAGCCAAGACAGTGGGACAGGGTATGAAAAACTGTTTTTT.